This entry concerns a single TCR beta chain. These data are taken from a study of blood T cell repertoires in COVID-19. CDR3 length equals 15 residues. V lost 0 bases and J lost 9; bases outside the gene matches: 11. Looked up from germline, CDR1 is SGDLS and CDR2 is YYNGEE. The authors' processing: Amplification of reference gene primers provided the estimated nucleated cell counts. The data were produced by immunoSEQ multiplex PCR, yet TCRdb's version contains in-frame clones alone and is incomplete. V, J and clone size reflect that table, while D and trimming were determined from the DNA. The table shows 200,000 to 300,000 clones, with around 89% occurring only once.

The specimen was PBMCs or T cells enriched from blood (not recorded which). This TCR was sampled from a woman aged 25 to 45 who had recovered from COVID-19. The chain recombines TRBV9 with TRBJ1-1; 7 positions agree with TRBD1. The CDR3 DNA follows: TGTGCCAGCAGCGTAGATGACAGGGCTCCACCCCAAGCTTTCTTT. Translating it yields CASSVDDRAPPQAFF.